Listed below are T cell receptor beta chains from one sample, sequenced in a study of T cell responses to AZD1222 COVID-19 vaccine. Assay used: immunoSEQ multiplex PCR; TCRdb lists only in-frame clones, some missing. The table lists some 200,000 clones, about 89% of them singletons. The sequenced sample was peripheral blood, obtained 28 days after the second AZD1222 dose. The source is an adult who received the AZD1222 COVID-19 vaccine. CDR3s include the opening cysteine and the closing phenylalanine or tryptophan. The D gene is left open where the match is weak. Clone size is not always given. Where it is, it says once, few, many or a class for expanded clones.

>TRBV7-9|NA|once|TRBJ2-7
CASSLGAWGSSYEQYF
TGTGCCAGCAGCTTAGGGGCCTGGGGGTCCTCCTACGAGCAGTACTTC
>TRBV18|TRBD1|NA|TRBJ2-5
CASSVRDSPFQETQYF
TGTGCCAGCTCAGTTAGGGACAGTCCTTTTCAAGAGACCCAGTACTTC
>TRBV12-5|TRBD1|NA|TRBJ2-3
CASGLELDRGTDTQYF
TGTGCTAGTGGTTTGGAGTTGGACAGGGGGACAGATACGCAGTATTTT
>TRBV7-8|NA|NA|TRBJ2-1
CASSLRDFTNEQFF
TGTGCCAGCAGCTTGAGGGACTTCACAAATGAGCAGTTCTTC
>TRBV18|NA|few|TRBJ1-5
CASSDTRNQPQHF
TGTGCCAGCTCCGACACCCGTAATCAGCCCCAGCATTTT
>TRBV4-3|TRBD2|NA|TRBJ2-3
CASSQEVRAGAQYF
TGCGCCAGCAGCCAAGAGGTACGGGCGGGAGCGCAGTATTTT
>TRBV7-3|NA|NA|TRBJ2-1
CASSPTSSYNEQFF
TGTGCCAGCAGCCCCACGAGCTCCTACAATGAGCAGTTCTTC
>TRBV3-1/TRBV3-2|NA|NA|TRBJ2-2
CASSQRGNTGELFF
TGTGCCAGCAGCCAGCGGGGCAACACCGGGGAGCTGTTTTTT
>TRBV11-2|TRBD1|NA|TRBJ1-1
CASSSTGGWNTEAFF
TGTGCCAGCAGCTCGACAGGGGGGTGGAACACTGAAGCTTTCTTT
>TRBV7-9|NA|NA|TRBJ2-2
CASSRGRENTGELFF
TGTGCCAGCAGTCGGGGACGGGAGAACACCGGGGAGCTGTTTTTT
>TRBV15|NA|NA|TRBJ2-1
CATSRAAPRDSTYDEQFF
TGTGCCACCAGCAGAGCGGCCCCCCGGGACTCCACATACGATGAGCAGTTCTTC
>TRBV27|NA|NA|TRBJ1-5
CASSGSQPQHF
TGTGCCAGCAGTGGTAGTCAGCCCCAGCATTTT
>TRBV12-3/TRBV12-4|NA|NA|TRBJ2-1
CASTWDSNEQFF
TGTGCCAGCACCTGGGATAGCAATGAGCAGTTCTTC
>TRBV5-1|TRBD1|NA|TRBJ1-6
CASSFDRGESPLHF
TGCGCCAGCAGCTTTGACAGGGGAGAATCACCCCTCCACTTT
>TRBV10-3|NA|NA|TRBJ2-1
CAIRGGSSYNEQFF
TGTGCCATCAGGGGCGGTAGCTCCTACAATGAGCAGTTCTTC
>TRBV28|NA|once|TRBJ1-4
CASSFAGTLQEKLFF
TGTGCCAGCAGCTTCGCCGGGACCCTACAGGAAAAACTGTTTTTT